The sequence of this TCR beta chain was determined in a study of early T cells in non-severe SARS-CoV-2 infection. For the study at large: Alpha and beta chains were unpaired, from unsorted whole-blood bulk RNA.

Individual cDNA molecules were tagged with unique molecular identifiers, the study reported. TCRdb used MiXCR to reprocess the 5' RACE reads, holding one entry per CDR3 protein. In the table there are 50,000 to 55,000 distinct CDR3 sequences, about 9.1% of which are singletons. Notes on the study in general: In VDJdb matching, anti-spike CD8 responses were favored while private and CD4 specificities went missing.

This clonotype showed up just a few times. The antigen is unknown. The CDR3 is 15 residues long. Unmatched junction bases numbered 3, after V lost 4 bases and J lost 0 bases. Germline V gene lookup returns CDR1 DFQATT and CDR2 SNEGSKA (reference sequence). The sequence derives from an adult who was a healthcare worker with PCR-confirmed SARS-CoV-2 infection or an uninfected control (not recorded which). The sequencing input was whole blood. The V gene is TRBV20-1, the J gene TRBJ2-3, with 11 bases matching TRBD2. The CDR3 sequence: CSATRTSGSTDTQYF. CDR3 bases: TGCAGTGCTACCAGGACTAGCGGGAGCACAGATACGCAGTATTTT.